The 5 T cell receptor beta chains below all came from one sample that was sequenced in a study of response to subunit inactivated influenza vaccine. A single record per CDR3 protein comes from TCRdb applying MiXCR to the RT-PCR reads. In the table there are about 500,000 distinct CDR3 sequences, approximately 15% of which are singletons. The material sequenced was CD4+ T cells sorted from PBMCs, taken around 2 years after vaccination. These receptor sequences come from a man aged 50 to 69 who received an inactivated influenza vaccine.

The chain couples TRBV7-2 to TRBJ2-5; TRBD2 agrees at 10 bases. The CDR3 sequence is 15 residues long. With 4 bases clipped from V and 4 bases from J, the junction kept 6 bases outside the gene matches. CDR1 and CDR2 (germline): SGHTA, FQGNSA. CDR3 nucleotides: TGTGCCAGCAGCTCCGCTAGCGGGGGTGGAGAGACCCAGTACTTC. Protein: CASSSASGGGETQYF. The complete variable domain, with remaining parts taken from reference TRBV7-2 and TRBJ2-5, reads GAGVSQSPSNKVTEKGKDVELRCDPISGHTALYWYRQSLGQGLEFLIYFQGNSAPDKSGLPSDRFSAERTGGSVSTLTIQRTQQEDSAVYLCASSSASGGGETQYFGPGTRLLVL.

This clonotype was seen a few times. The chain uses TRBV5-5 and TRBJ2-1; D call uncertain. Trimming removed 0 bases from V and 5 bases from J, with 12 bases in between. The CDR3 consists of 15 residues. Germline CDR1 is SGHKS and CDR2 is YYEKEE (reference sequence). The DNA for the CDR3 is TGTGCCAGCAGCTTGGGGGTCACTCGGAACAATGAGCAGTTCTTC. Its protein product is CASSLGVTRNNEQFF.

This clonotype was seen at least ten times. The chain joins TRBV20-1 to TRBJ2-7; no firm D call. With 5 bases removed from V and 3 bases from J, the gap between germline ends came to 11 bases. The CDR3 spans 12 residues. Germline CDR1 and CDR2: DFQATT and SNEGSKA (reference sequence). CDR3 protein: CSAPSTGYEQYF. CDR3 DNA sequence: TGCAGTGCTCCCAGCACCGGCTACGAGCAGTACTTC.

V gene TRBV12-3 or TRBV12-4 combines with J gene TRBJ1-5; D ambiguous. The length of the CDR3 is 14 residues. Trimming removed 6 bases from V and 0 bases from J, with 9 bases in between. The CDR3: CASRPGTSNQPQHF. CDR3 DNA sequence: TGTGCCAGCAGACCGGGTACTAGCAATCAGCCCCAGCATTTT.

The rearrangement links TRBV29-1 to TRBJ2-7, with D unclear. V was clipped by 8 bases and J by 1 base, with 12 bases between them. Germline V gene lookup returns CDR1 SQVTM and CDR2 ANQGSEA. CDR3 length equals 12 residues. CDR3 loop: CSTRSGSYEQYF. The CDR3 DNA reads TGCAGCACGCGATCGGGTTCCTACGAGCAGTACTTC.